These 21 T cell receptor beta chains were all obtained from the same sample, sequenced in a study of B cell selection in AIRE deficiency. Sorting defined conventional CD4 T cells as CD4+CD127+. Sequencing used immunoSEQ multiplex PCR; TCRdb keeps in-frame clones, though not all of them. The sample records 20,000 to 25,000 clones, 97% being singletons. The sequencing input was conventional CD4+ T cells sorted from PBMCs. These receptors originate from a human donor with AIRE deficiency.

The CDR3 sequence: CASQGLGTSGYTF. As DNA, the CDR3 is TGCGCCAGCCAGGGACTAGGGACTTCTGGCTACACCTTC. The chain has TRBV5-1 and TRBJ1-2; possibly TRBD1 for D (5 bases). The CDR3 runs to 13 residues. Germline assignment: CDR1 SGHRS and CDR2 YFSETQ. V lost 7 bases and J 7 bases, leaving 17 bases between the germline ends.

The J gene is TRBJ1-1, the V gene TRBV2; D not resolved. Germline CDR1 and CDR2: SNHLY and FYNNEI. Trimming cost V 7 bases and J 4 bases, with 16 bases left between them. The CDR3 runs to 14 residues. This CDR3 is CASTEQGMGTEAFF. CDR3 bases: TGTGCCAGCACGGAACAAGGGATGGGCACTGAAGCTTTCTTT.

The chain joins TRBV9 to TRBJ2-7; the match to TRBD2 covers 12 bases. Per germline, CDR1 SGDLS and CDR2 YYNGEE. J was trimmed by 5 bases and V by 3 bases; bases with no gene match: 6. This CDR3 has 15 residues. CDR3 in amino acids: CASSGGRTSGDEQYF. In DNA form, the CDR3 reads TGTGCCAGCAGCGGGGGGAGGACTAGCGGGGACGAGCAGTACTTC.

The chain links TRBV28 to TRBJ2-1; D perhaps matches TRBD2 (5 bases). The V end lost 8 bases, the J end lost 3 bases, and 17 bases lay between the germline ends. The CDR3 is made up of 15 amino acids. Germline values: CDR1 MDHEN, CDR2 SYDVKM. The CDR3 DNA reads TGTGCCAGCGCGAGAGGGCGTCGCGGCTACAATGAGCAGTTCTTC. As protein: CASARGRRGYNEQFF.

This clone was seen only once. The V gene is TRBV7-9, the J gene TRBJ1-1; D remains unclear. CDR1 and CDR2 from the germline V gene are SEHNR and FQNEAQ (reference sequence). V was clipped by 8 bases and J by 1 base, with 11 bases between them. This CDR3 has 13 residues. The CDR3 spells CASPPGENTEAFF. The CDR3 nucleotides are TGTGCCAGCCCGCCGGGAGAGAACACTGAAGCTTTCTTT.

The V call is TRBV18, the J call TRBJ2-5; a possible D gene is TRBD2 (5 bases). The J call may be in error: the DNA end matches TRBJ2-7 better. This CDR3 has 12 amino acids. Germline V CDR1 and CDR2: KGHSH, LQKENI. The CDR3 loop reads CASSRGLNEQYF. The CDR3 DNA reads as TGTGCCAGCTCACGCGGACTCAACGAGCAGTACTTC.

This sequence joins TRBV7-6 and TRBJ2-3, with D tentatively TRBD1 or TRBD2 (5 bases each). Germline V gene sequence: CDR1 SGHVS, CDR2 FNYEAQ. Trimming stripped 5 bases from V and 1 base from J, with 13 bases between. The CDR3 consists of 15 residues. The CDR3 DNA is TGTGCCAGCAGCCAGGGACGCGGCGGCACAGATACGCAGTATTTT. Amino acids: CASSQGRGGTDTQYF.

The V call is TRBV18, the J call TRBJ1-3, with 7 bases identical to TRBD1. Germline V CDR1 and CDR2: KGHSH, LQKENI. This CDR3 has 15 residues. V was clipped by 5 bases and J by 2 bases; unmatched bases: 6. CDR3 in DNA: TGTGCCAGCTCAGCGACAGGGACGGCTGGAAACACCATATATTTT. Translated: CASSATGTAGNTIYF.

This rearrangement joins TRBV6-5 to TRBJ1-6; D is possibly TRBD1 (5 bases). CDR1 is MNHEY and CDR2 is SVGAGI in the germline V gene. Trimming left V 0 bases short and J 10 bases short, with 10 bases between. The CDR3 is made up of 14 amino acids. Here the CDR3 reads CASSYSSGWSPLHF. The DNA for the CDR3 is TGTGCCAGCAGTTACTCATCAGGGTGGTCACCCCTCCACTTT.

V usage is TRBV7-9 and J usage is TRBJ1-5; D uncertain. With 4 bases removed from V and 12 bases from J, the gap between germline ends came to 13 bases. This CDR3 contains 12 residues. CDR1 is SEHNR and CDR2 is FQNEAQ in the germline V gene (reference sequence). The CDR3: CASSSSTGRQHF. The CDR3 DNA is TGTGCCAGCAGCTCCTCTACGGGCCGCCAGCATTTT. Drawing the rest from reference TRBV7-9 and TRBJ1-5, the complete variable domain is DTGVSQNPRHKITKRGQNVTFRCDPISEHNRLYWYRQTLGQGPEFLTYFQNEAQLEKSRLLSDRFSAERPKGSFSTLEIQRTEQGDSAMYLCASSSSTGRQHFGDGTRLSIL.

The chain links TRBV11-3 to TRBJ2-5; no firm D call. The ends were cut back, 3 bases at V and 3 bases at J, with 2 bases in the middle. This CDR3 is built from 11 residues. CDR1 and CDR2 from the germline V gene are SGHNT and YENEEA. CDR3 protein: CASSFEETQYF. The CDR3 bases are TGTGCCAGCAGCTTCGAAGAGACCCAGTACTTC.

This rearrangement joins TRBV5-1 to TRBJ1-2, with 9 bases lining up with TRBD1. This CDR3 is 15 amino acids long. J gave up 3 bases and V 5 bases, and 8 bases lay outside the gene matches. Germline-derived CDR1 and CDR2 are SGHRS and YFSETQ. CDR3 loop: CASSHGQGTHYGYTF. DNA of the CDR3: TGCGCCAGCAGTCATGGACAGGGGACCCACTATGGCTACACCTTC.

The rearrangement links TRBV7-9 to TRBJ1-2; tentative D call: TRBD1 (5 bases). CDR3 length equals 13 residues. CDR1 is SEHNR, CDR2 FQNEAQ, per germline (reference sequence). V was clipped by 5 bases and J by 7 bases, with 14 bases between them. CDR3 sequence reads: CASSSRDLGGYTF. CDR3 nucleotides: TGTGCCAGCAGCAGCAGGGATTTGGGTGGCTACACCTTC.

The chain recombines TRBV15 with TRBJ2-3; 8 positions match TRBD2. Germline V gene lookup returns CDR1 LNHNV and CDR2 YYDKDF (reference sequence). V was clipped by 9 bases and J by 3 bases; unmatched bases: 5. The CDR3 contains 13 residues. The chain's CDR3 is CATKREWTDTQYF. CDR3 coding DNA: TGTGCCACAAAGCGGGAGTGGACAGATACGCAGTATTTT.

The chain joins TRBV7-3 to TRBJ2-7; 10 bases map to TRBD2. CDR1 SGHTA and CDR2 FQGTGA come from the germline V gene. The CDR3 is 13 residues long. J was trimmed by 3 bases and V by 6 bases; bases with no gene match: 2. This CDR3 reads CASSSSGSYEQYF. The DNA of the CDR3 is TGTGCCAGCAGTTCTAGCGGGAGCTACGAGCAGTACTTC. Looking up the rest from reference TRBV7-3 and TRBJ2-7 gives the full variable domain: GAGVSQTPSNKVTEKGKYVELRCDPISGHTALYWYRQSLGQGPEFLIYFQGTGAADDSGLPNDRFFAVRPEGSVSTLKIQRTERGDSAVYLCASSSSGSYEQYFGPGTRLTVT.

The rearrangement uses TRBV7-9 and TRBJ1-2, with D unclear. There are 14 residues in the CDR3. Trimming removed 0 bases at V and 5 bases at J, with 10 bases between. The V gene's germline CDR1 is SEHNR and CDR2 FQNEAQ (reference sequence). CDR3 residues: CASSLAGRKYGYTF. The CDR3 nucleotides read TGTGCCAGCAGCTTAGCAGGGCGGAAATATGGCTACACCTTC.

V is TRBV28 and J is TRBJ2-1; unclear D gene. Trimming cost V 5 bases and J 0 bases, with 17 bases left between them. The CDR3 is made up of 17 amino acids. Germline V gene sequence: CDR1 MDHEN, CDR2 SYDVKM. The CDR3 coding sequence is TGTGCCAGCAGTCTACTATCTTTCTCAAGCTCCTACAATGAGCAGTTCTTC. Protein product: CASSLLSFSSSYNEQFF.

The chain joins TRBV15 to TRBJ2-7; no clear D. The V end was cut by 0 bases, the J end by 0 bases, with 9 bases between. The CDR3 totals 15 residues. Per germline, CDR1 LNHNV and CDR2 YYDKDF (reference sequence). CDR3 loop: CATSRDTGFSYEQYF. CDR3 nucleotide sequence: TGTGCCACCAGCAGAGATACCGGGTTCTCCTACGAGCAGTACTTC.

The CDR3 region is CASSVGQANYNEQFF. The CDR3 DNA reads as TGTGCCAGCAGCGTAGGACAGGCAAACTACAATGAGCAGTTCTTC. The chain links TRBV9 to TRBJ2-1, with D tentatively TRBD1 (6 bases). CDR1 and CDR2 (germline): SGDLS, YYNGEE. Trimming shortened V by 0 bases and J by 3 bases, and 10 bases separated the two germline ends. The CDR3 spans 15 residues. Drawing the rest from reference TRBV9 and TRBJ2-1, the complete variable domain is DSGVTQTPKHLITATGQRVTLRCSPRSGDLSVYWYQQSLDQGLQFLIQYYNGEERAKGNILERFSAQQFPDLHSELNLSSLELGDSALYFCASSVGQANYNEQFFGPGTRLTVL.

Worth noting for this clone: Germline and junction disagree at one end, which may indicate a read error. The V call is TRBV7-2, the J call TRBJ2-7; 7 nucleotides align to TRBD2. CDR3 size: 14 residues. Germline V gene lookup returns CDR1 SGHTA and CDR2 FQGNSA. CDR3 in DNA: TGTGCCAGCAGCCTAGCGGTCCTTTCCTACGAGCAGTACTTC. Amino acid sequence: CASSLAVLSYEQYF.

CDR3 sequence reads: CASSAALADTQYF. The CDR3 DNA sequence: TGTGCCAGCAGCGCCGCCCTCGCAGATACGCAGTATTTT. This sequence joins TRBV5-4 and TRBJ2-3, with unresolved D. Per the germline V gene, CDR1 is SGHNT and CDR2 is YYREEE (reference sequence). Deletions cut 4 bases from V and 4 bases from J, with 10 bases between. The CDR3 has 13 amino acids.